This record concerns one TCR beta chain sequence. In TCRdb, the RT-PCR reads were re-called with MiXCR into one record per CDR3 protein. The table records about 680,000 distinct CDR3 sequences, approximately 15% of them present only once. The V end lost 5 bases, the J end lost 0 bases, and 29 bases lay between the germline ends. The CDR3 is 21 amino acids. The germline gives CDR1 DFQATT, CDR2 SNEGSKA (reference sequence). J is TRBJ1-6 and V is TRBV20-1, with D maybe TRBD1 (6 bases). This receptor was obtained from a female donor in good health, serving as a healthy control. Sequencing input: memory CD4+ T cells from blood. CDR3 residues: CSAEWSGGGVKPSSYNSPLHF. The CDR3 DNA sequence: TGCAGTGCTGAGTGGAGTGGGGGCGGGGTTAAACCAAGCTCCTATAATTCACCCCTCCACTTT.